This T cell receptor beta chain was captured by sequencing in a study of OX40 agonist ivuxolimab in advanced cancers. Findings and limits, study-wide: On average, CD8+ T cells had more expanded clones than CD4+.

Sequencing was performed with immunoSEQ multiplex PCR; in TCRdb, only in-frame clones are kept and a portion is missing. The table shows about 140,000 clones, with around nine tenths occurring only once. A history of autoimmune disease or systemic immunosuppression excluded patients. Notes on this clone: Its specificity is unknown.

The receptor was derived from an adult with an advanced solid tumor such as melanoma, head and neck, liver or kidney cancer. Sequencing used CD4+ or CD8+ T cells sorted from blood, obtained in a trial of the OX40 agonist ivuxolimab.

The CDR3 is CASSLVGTGDYEQYF. The CDR3 nucleotides read TGTGCCAGCAGCTTAGTTGGGACAGGGGATTACGAGCAGTACTTC. This chain connects TRBV13 to TRBJ2-7; TRBD1 matches at 10 bases. This CDR3 region has 15 residues. CDR1 and CDR2 (germline): PRHDT, FYEKMQ (reference sequence). Trimming at V came to 1 base and at J to 4 bases, leaving 4 bases not matched to a gene.